This T cell receptor (beta chain) comes out of a study of blood T cell repertoires in COVID-19. Per the original data handling: How many nucleated cells were present was estimated from reference gene primer amplification. Profiled with immunoSEQ multiplex PCR; TCRdb holds only in-frame clones, not every one. D and trimming were read from the DNA, whereas the V and J calls and clone size are those reported in that table. The table lists 150,000 to 180,000 clones, about 90% of them singletons. CDR3 length: 14 amino acids. V lost 5 bases and J lost 7; bases outside the gene matches: 5. CDR1 SGHTA and CDR2 FQGTGA come from the germline V gene.

The clonotype comes from a man between 45 and 60 years old with acute or convalescent COVID-19. Sequencing was performed on peripheral blood. The J gene is TRBJ1-4, the V gene TRBV7-3; 9 nucleotides agree with TRBD1. The CDR3 region is CASSGWTGAEKLFF. DNA of the CDR3: TGTGCCAGCAGCGGCTGGACAGGGGCTGAAAAACTGTTTTTT.